This T cell receptor (beta chain) was sequenced in a study of CD8+CD57+ T cells in acquired aplastic anemia. Turning to the study itself: Healthy donor CD4+ cell samples had a mean of about 10.8 million reads.

CDR3 length: 16 residues. Germline-derived CDR1 and CDR2 are SGHAT and FQNNGV. V lost 5 bases and J 3 bases, leaving 14 bases between the germline ends. Genomic DNA served as template for TCR beta VDJ and CDR3 profiling. TCRdb itself ran the reads through MiXCR, one entry per CDR3 protein. The profile covers 200,000 to 250,000 distinct CDR3 sequences, with 34% appearing a single time and more than 0.95% taken by the ten largest. The origin of this receptor is a human donor in good health, serving as a control. The sample taken for sequencing was sorted CD4+, CD8+, or CD8+CD57+ T cells (not recorded which) from PBMCs. V usage is TRBV11-2 and J usage is TRBJ1-6, with D perhaps TRBD1 (6 bases). The CDR3 reads CASSQGQLNYNSPLHF. DNA for the CDR3: TGTGCCAGCAGCCAGGGGCAGTTAAACTATAATTCACCCCTCCACTTT.